The present entry profiles one T cell receptor beta chain with its context. Its antigen is unknown. The sample holds no much larger clone one base away, and base qualities are not on file. The source of the sample is a study of blood T cell repertoires in COVID-19 (dated by TCRdb to the early 2020s). For the wider study: Collaborator samples came from the United States, Italy and Spain and covered acute and convalescent phases of COVID-19. The repertoires were made available in a free public database intended to serve as a resource for research on the immune response to SARS-CoV-2. Where available, HLA class I and class II types were obtained from metadata supplied by the sample provider rather than from assay-based typing. The dataset comprised deeply sampled blood TCRbeta repertoires from subjects exposed to, actively infected with, or recovered from COVID-19. The samples were drawn from two sources: the first 160 participants of the ongoing ImmuneRACE study, and 1,200 or so subjects contributed by 6 global collaborators. The material from the prospective study consisted of cDNA or gDNA derived from T cells, B-cell-depleted T cells, or PBMCs. A de-identified subject ID, COVID-19 status, age in years and sex were almost always included in the sample metadata.

The immunoSEQ Assay, a bias-controlled multiplex PCR, was used to amplify TCRbeta CDR3 regions from genomic DNA. Per the authors' processing: Nucleated cell counts per sample were estimated from amplification of reference gene primers within the assay. To quantify the absolute abundance of each unique TCRbeta CDR3 rearrangement, sequence reads were collapsed and filtered. Productive Simpson clonality was computed per sample as the square root of Simpson's diversity index over productive rearrangements. This is the immuneACCESS table as TCRdb keeps it, with only in-frame sequences that have V and J called. A part of the clones is gone; compared with another copy, unresolved V genes explain less than half, and the rest is unexplained. That table supplies the V and J calls and clone size; D and trimming were determined from the DNA. The sample table shows roughly 190,000 clones, and 65% to 90% are seen once. In total, the top ten clones hold roughly 12% of the sample.

In the prospective study, participants were about 18 to 100 years old, resided in 25 or so geographic areas of the United States, and were enrolled through a virtual design. Cohort assignment in the prospective study relied on participant-reported clinical history from a screening survey and a study questionnaire. For ImmuneRACE Cohort 3, a participant was defined as recovered based on two consecutive negative NP/OP PCR tests, clearance by a healthcare professional, or resolution of symptoms. In the prospective study, whole blood, serum and a nasopharyngeal or oropharyngeal swab were collected from each participant by mobile phlebotomists. Participants in the prospective study had the option to provide additional blood draws and questionnaires over a roughly two-month period. Blood samples from the prospective study were shipped frozen or at room temperature prior to DNA extraction. Beyond this particular receptor, the publication reports: The quantity of clinical and demographic metadata differed by source and by participant and was supplied without curation.

The sample comprised PBMCs or T cells enriched from blood (not recorded which). This TCR derives from a man between 35 and 55 years old who had recovered from COVID-19.

The nucleotide sequence is given as TGCGCCAGCAGCCAAGATCTCGCTAACTATGGCTACACCTTC. This codes for CASSQDLANYGYTF. The receptor chain draws on TRBV4-3 and TRBJ1-2, with the D gene too uncertain to name. Trimming removed 0 bases from V and 0 bases from J, leaving 5 bases between the germline ends. There are 14 amino acids in the CDR3, from cysteine to phenylalanine inclusive. The DNA shown is the 42-base CDR3, in frame from base 1. According to the germline V gene, CDR1 reads LGHNA and CDR2 reads YSLEER.